This T cell receptor beta chain was identified in a study of Ad26.COV2.S vaccination and SARS-CoV-2 variants. Study in general: The study gave Ad26.COV2.S intramuscularly, once or twice 56 days apart. Findings of the study overall: Analyses of TCR breadth and depth may have underestimated total T cell responses.

Turning to this clone: Its target is unknown.

Data came from immunoSEQ multiplex PCR; TCRdb stores just in-frame clones and leaves some out. The table lists about 350,000 clones, about 87% of them singletons. Documented treatment: 15 to 20 received Ad26.COV2.S at low or high dose, single or two shots; roughly 5 received placebo; per-sample allocation not given. Collection of samples fell on day 63 after the first vaccine or placebo injection. Sample: peripheral blood, taken in a trial of Ad26.COV2.S vaccine versus placebo. The receptor was derived from a person between 18 and 65 years old who received the Ad26.COV2.S COVID-19 vaccine or a placebo.

CDR3 sequence (DNA): TGCGCCAGCAGCTTGAACCAGGGGGCCGGGGAGCTGTTTTTT. Amino acid sequence: CASSLNQGAGELFF. The chain combines TRBV5-1 with TRBJ2-2; 7 positions agree with TRBD1. Germline V lookup: CDR1 SGHRS, CDR2 YFSETQ. V lost 1 base to trimming and J lost 6 bases; unmatched junction nucleotides: 3. The CDR3 is 14 amino acids.